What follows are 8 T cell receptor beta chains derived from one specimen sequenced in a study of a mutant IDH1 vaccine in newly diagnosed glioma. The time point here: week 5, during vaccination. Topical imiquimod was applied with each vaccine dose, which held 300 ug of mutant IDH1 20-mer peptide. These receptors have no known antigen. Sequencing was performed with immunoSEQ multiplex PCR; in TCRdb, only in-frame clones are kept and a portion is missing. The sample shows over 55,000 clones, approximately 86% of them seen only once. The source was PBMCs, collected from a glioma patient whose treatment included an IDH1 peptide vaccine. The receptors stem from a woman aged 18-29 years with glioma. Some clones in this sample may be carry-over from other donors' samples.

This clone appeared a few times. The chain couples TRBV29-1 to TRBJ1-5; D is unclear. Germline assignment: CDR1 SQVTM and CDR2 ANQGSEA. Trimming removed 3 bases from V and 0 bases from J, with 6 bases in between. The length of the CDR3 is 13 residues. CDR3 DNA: TGCAGCGTTGAGGCAGGTAGCAATCAGCCCCAGCATTTT. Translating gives CSVEAGSNQPQHF. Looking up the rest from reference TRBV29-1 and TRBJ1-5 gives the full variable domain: SAVISQKPSRDICQRGTSLTIQCQVDSQVTMMFWYRQQPGQSLTLIATANQGSEATYESGFVIDKFPISRPNLTFSTLTVSNMSPEDSSIYLCSVEAGSNQPQHFGDGTRLSIL.

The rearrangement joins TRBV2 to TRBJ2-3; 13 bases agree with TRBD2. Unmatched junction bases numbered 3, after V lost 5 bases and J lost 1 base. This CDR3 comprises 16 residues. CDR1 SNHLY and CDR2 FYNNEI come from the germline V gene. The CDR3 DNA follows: TGTGCCAGCAGTATGGGGACTAGCGGGGGCACAGATACGCAGTATTTT. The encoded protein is CASSMGTSGGTDTQYF.

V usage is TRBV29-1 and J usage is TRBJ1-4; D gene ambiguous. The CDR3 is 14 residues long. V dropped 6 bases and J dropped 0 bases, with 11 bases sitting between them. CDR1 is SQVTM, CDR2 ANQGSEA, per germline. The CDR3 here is CSVGTGATNEKLFF. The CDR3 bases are TGCAGCGTCGGAACCGGGGCAACTAATGAAAAACTGTTTTTT.

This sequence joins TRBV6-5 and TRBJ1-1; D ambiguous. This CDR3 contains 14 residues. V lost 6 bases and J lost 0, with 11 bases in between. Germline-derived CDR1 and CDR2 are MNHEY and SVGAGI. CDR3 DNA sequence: TGTGCCAGCAGCCGTCTCGGGATGAACACTGAAGCTTTCTTT. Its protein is CASSRLGMNTEAFF.

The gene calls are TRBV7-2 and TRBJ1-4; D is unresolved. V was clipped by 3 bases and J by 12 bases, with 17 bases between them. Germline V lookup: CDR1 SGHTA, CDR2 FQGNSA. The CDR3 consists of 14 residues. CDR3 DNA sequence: TGTGCCAGCAGCTTGCGGACCTCTATGGTGCAACTGTTTTTT. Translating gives CASSLRTSMVQLFF. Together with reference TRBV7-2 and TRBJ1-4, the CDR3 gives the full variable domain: GAGVSQSPSNKVTEKGKDVELRCDPISGHTALYWYRQSLGQGLEFLIYFQGNSAPDKSGLPSDRFSAERTGGSVSTLTIQRTQQEDSAVYLCASSLRTSMVQLFFGSGTQLSVL.

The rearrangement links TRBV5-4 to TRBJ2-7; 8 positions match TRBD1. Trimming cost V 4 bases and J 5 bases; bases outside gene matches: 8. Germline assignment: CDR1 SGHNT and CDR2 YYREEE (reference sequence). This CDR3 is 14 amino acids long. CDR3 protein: CASSTGQGLNEQYF. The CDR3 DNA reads TGTGCCAGCAGCACCGGACAGGGTTTAAACGAGCAGTACTTC.

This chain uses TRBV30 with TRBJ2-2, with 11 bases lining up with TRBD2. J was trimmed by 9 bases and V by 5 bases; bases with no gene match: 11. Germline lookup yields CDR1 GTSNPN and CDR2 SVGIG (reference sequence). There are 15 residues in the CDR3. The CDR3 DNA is TGTGCCTGGGGACCGGGACTAGCGGTCCCCCGGGAGCTGTTTTTT. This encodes CAWGPGLAVPRELFF. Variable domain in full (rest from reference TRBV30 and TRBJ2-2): SQTIHQWPATLVQPVGSPLSLECTVEGTSNPNLYWYRQAAGRGLQLLFYSVGIGQISSEVPQNLSASRPQDRQFILSSKKLLLSDSGFYLCAWGPGLAVPRELFFGEGSRLTVL.

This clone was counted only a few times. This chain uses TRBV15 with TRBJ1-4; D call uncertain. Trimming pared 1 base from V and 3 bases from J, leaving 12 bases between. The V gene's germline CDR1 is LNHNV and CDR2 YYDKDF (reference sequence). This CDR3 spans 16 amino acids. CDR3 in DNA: TGTGCCACCAGCAGAGTGGAACATACTTCTAATGAAAAACTGTTTTTT. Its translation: CATSRVEHTSNEKLFF.